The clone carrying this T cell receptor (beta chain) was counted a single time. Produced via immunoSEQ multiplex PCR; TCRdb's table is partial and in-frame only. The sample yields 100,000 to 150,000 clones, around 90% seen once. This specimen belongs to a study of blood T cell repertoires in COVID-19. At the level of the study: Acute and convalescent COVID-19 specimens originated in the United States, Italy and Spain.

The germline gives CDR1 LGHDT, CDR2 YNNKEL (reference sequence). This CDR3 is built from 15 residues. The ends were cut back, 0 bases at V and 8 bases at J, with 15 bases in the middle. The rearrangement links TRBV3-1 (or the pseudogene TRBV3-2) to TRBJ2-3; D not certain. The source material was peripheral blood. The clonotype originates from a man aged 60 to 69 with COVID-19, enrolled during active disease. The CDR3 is CASSQDPSLFRTQYF. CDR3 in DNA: TGTGCCAGCAGCCAAGACCCTTCTCTGTTTCGTACGCAGTATTTT.